This TCR beta chain was profiled in a study of CD8+CD57+ T cells in acquired aplastic anemia. Looking at the study overall: Mean yield of DNA from sorted CD4+ and CD8+ cells was roughly 3.2 ug.

Germline V lookup: CDR1 SGHVS, CDR2 FNYEAQ. The CDR3 is made up of 18 amino acids. Broader study findings: Patients and controls shared twenty-nine CD8+ CDR3 sequences, highly expressed in patients. Controls did not differ significantly from patients in CD8+ Simpson's diversity.

Genomic DNA was employed as the template in profiling TCR beta VDJ and CDR3. TCRdb ran MiXCR on the reads and lists one entry per CDR3 protein. The sample lists 120,000 or so distinct CDR3 sequences, 55% to 60% occurring once. All patients picked for sequencing had shown, by flow cytometry, an expansion of CD8+CD57+ cells. Patients had undergone no therapy by the time their blood was sampled. Turning to this clonotype: What it binds is not known. A read error may produce the germline difference seen at one junction end.

This clonotype was sampled from a human donor with aplastic anemia. Sample: sorted CD4+, CD8+, or CD8+CD57+ T cells (not recorded which) from PBMCs. The rearrangement links TRBV7-6 to TRBJ2-7, with 9 bases identical to TRBD1. The CDR3 spells CASSLDSLPGQGTYEQYF. Written as DNA, the CDR3 is TGCGCCAGCAGCTTAGACAGTTTACCGGGACAGGGCACCTACGAGCAGTACTTC.